This T cell receptor beta chain was captured in a study of blood T cell repertoires in COVID-19. The overall study: In each case, the material was cDNA or gDNA derived from T cells, B-cell-depleted T cells, or PBMCs.

This clone appeared once. CDR1 is SGHTA, CDR2 FQGNSA, per germline. The CDR3 has 15 residues. Trimming cost V 5 bases and J 5 bases; bases outside gene matches: 8. Libraries were prepared by immunoSEQ multiplex PCR; TCRdb keeps only in-frame clonotypes and omits some of them. The sample carries fewer than 300,000 clones, 90% recorded once. The receptor comes from a woman aged 30 to 39 who had recovered from COVID-19. The chain recombines TRBV7-2 with TRBJ1-1; 10 bases match TRBD1. The source material was PBMCs or T cells enriched from blood (not recorded which). The CDR3 DNA reads TGTGCCAGCAGCCCCCGGACAGGGGGGGGGACTGAAGCTTTCTTT. This translates into CASSPRTGGGTEAFF.